The source of this T cell receptor beta chain is a study of control samples from healthy donors and cancer patients. This CDR3 is 16 amino acids long. The trim removed 0 bases at V and 6 bases at J, leaving 1 base unmatched. CDR1 MNHNS and CDR2 SASEGT come from the germline V gene. Using immunoSEQ multiplex PCR, the repertoire was profiled, and TCRdb retains in-frame clones only, with some absent. Of about 150,000 clones detected, approximately 94% appear once; the ten largest clones hold approximately 5.7%. The V and J genes are TRBV6-1 and TRBJ2-2, with 13 positions matching TRBD2. The sequence was obtained from a man younger than 35 in good health. Specimen: blood. The CDR3 nucleotides are TGTGCCAGCAGTGAAGCCACTAGCGGGGGGGCCGGGGAGCTGTTTTTT. Its translation: CASSEATSGGAGELFF.